The next 27 T cell receptor beta chains were all read from a single sample in a study of blood T cell repertoires in COVID-19. TCRdb's table, derived via immunoSEQ multiplex PCR, lists solely in-frame clones and lacks some. The table records tens of thousands of clones, over 75% of them present only once. The source material was peripheral blood. These TCRs come from a human donor with acute or convalescent COVID-19. The donor label of this sample is uncertain.

V and J are TRBV3-1 (or the pseudogene TRBV3-2) and TRBJ2-2; 7 positions match TRBD1. V lost 2 bases and J lost 2; bases outside the gene matches: 2. The CDR3 has 15 amino acids. Germline loops: CDR1 LGHDT, CDR2 YNNKEL (reference sequence). The CDR3 spells CASSQQGVNTGELFF. In DNA, the CDR3 is TGTGCCAGCAGCCAACAGGGGGTAAACACCGGGGAGCTGTTTTTT.

This rearrangement joins TRBV28 to TRBJ2-7, with D uncertain. Germline loops: CDR1 MDHEN, CDR2 SYDVKM. V lost 3 bases and J 1 base, leaving 7 bases between the germline ends. CDR3 length: 13 residues. The CDR3 region is CASSFSNSYEQYF. The CDR3 DNA reads TGTGCCAGCAGTTTTAGCAATTCCTACGAGCAGTACTTC.

In this sample, this clone turned up a few times. The chain couples TRBV4-1 to TRBJ2-4; the match to TRBD1 covers 8 bases. Per germline, CDR1 MGHRA and CDR2 YSYEKL. V dropped 3 bases and J dropped 5; count of bases not matched to a gene: 6. The CDR3 extends over 15 amino acids. The CDR3 is CASSQDRVVQNIQYF. The CDR3 region has the DNA TGCGCCAGCAGCCAGGACAGGGTGGTACAAAACATTCAGTACTTC.

The chain carries TRBV15 and TRBJ2-2, with TRBD2 matching over 10 bases. This CDR3 comprises 20 residues. V dropped 0 bases and J dropped 3; count of bases not matched to a gene: 13. Germline lookup yields CDR1 LNHNV and CDR2 YYDKDF (reference sequence). DNA of the CDR3: TGTGCCACCAGCAGAGAGCCCGGGACTAGCGTGGTTGTGGACACCGGGGAGCTGTTTTTT. Translating gives CATSREPGTSVVVDTGELFF. The full variable domain, its missing parts supplied by reference TRBV15 and TRBJ2-2, is DAMVIQNPRYQVTQFGKPVTLSCSQTLNHNVMYWYQQKSSQAPKLLFHYYDKDFNNEADTPDNFQSRRPNTSFCFLDIRSPGLGDTAMYLCATSREPGTSVVVDTGELFFGEGSRLTVL.

The genes are TRBV27 and TRBJ1-1; no reliable D call. CDR1 is MNHEY and CDR2 is SMNVEV in the germline V gene (reference sequence). The CDR3 totals 15 residues. Trimming left V 2 bases short and J 0 bases short, with 10 bases between. The CDR3 coding sequence is TGTGCCAGCAGTTTAGACCGGGTACTGAACACTGAAGCTTTCTTT. Its translation is CASSLDRVLNTEAFF.

The V and J genes are TRBV27 and TRBJ2-2, with no clear D. CDR1 and CDR2 from the germline V gene are MNHEY and SMNVEV (reference sequence). The CDR3 is 13 amino acids. Trimming removed 5 bases at V and 1 base at J, with 5 bases between. CDR3 region: CASSPMNTGELFF. The CDR3 DNA sequence: TGTGCCAGCAGTCCCATGAACACCGGGGAGCTGTTTTTT.

The V call is TRBV19, the J call TRBJ1-2, with D possibly being TRBD1 (6 bases). The V end was cut by 0 bases, the J end by 4 bases, with 12 bases between. CDR3 length equals 15 residues. Germline V gene data show CDR1 as LNHDA and CDR2 as SQIVND (reference sequence). The CDR3 DNA sequence: TGTGCCAGTAGTATAGATCGGTGGACAGTCTATGGCTACACCTTC. The encoded protein is CASSIDRWTVYGYTF.

The rearrangement joins TRBV5-1 to TRBJ1-4; the match to TRBD1 covers 9 bases. The CDR3 extends over 14 amino acids. Looked up from germline, CDR1 is SGHRS and CDR2 is YFSETQ. V lost 5 bases and J lost 7; bases outside the gene matches: 6. CDR3 sequence (DNA): TGCGCCAGCAGACCGGGACAGGGCCGTGAAAAACTGTTTTTT. This translates into CASRPGQGREKLFF.

The chain couples TRBV6-5 to TRBJ2-7, with 8 bases matching TRBD2. The CDR3 has 15 amino acids. Germline CDR1 is MNHEY and CDR2 is SVGAGI. V was clipped by 6 bases and J by 0 bases; unmatched bases: 7. CDR3 protein: CASRAGREGSYEQYF. The CDR3 DNA follows: TGTGCCAGCAGAGCGGGACGGGAGGGCTCCTACGAGCAGTACTTC.

The chain has TRBV5-8 and TRBJ1-6, with 8 positions matching TRBD1. The CDR3 loop spans 15 amino acids. J gave up 6 bases and V 2 bases, and 4 bases lay outside the gene matches. Germline-derived CDR1 and CDR2 are SGHTS and YDEGEE. The CDR3 nucleotides are TGTGCCAGCAGCTTTCAGGGGGCGTTTAATTCACCCCTCCACTTT. It translates to CASSFQGAFNSPLHF.

This clone was counted between two and nine times. The rearrangement uses TRBV6-5 and TRBJ2-5; TRBD1 matches 7 bases. Germline assignment: CDR1 MNHEY and CDR2 SVGAGI. The CDR3 has 15 residues. Trimming cost V 6 bases and J 0 bases; bases outside gene matches: 7. CDR3 in amino acids: CASRPGTAYQETQYF. In DNA, the CDR3 is TGTGCCAGCAGACCCGGGACAGCGTACCAAGAGACCCAGTACTTC.

This chain links TRBV5-1 with TRBJ2-4, with TRBD1 identical over 8 bases. The CDR3 loop spans 16 amino acids. CDR1 is SGHRS and CDR2 is YFSETQ in the germline V gene. Unmatched junction bases numbered 13, after V lost 0 bases and J lost 11 bases. In DNA form, the CDR3 reads TGCGCCAGCAGCTTGGGCCCCCGAGGACCAGGGGGCGTTCAGTACTTC. Translated: CASSLGPRGPGGVQYF.

The chain combines TRBV7-2 with TRBJ1-5; perhaps TRBD1 as D (6 bases). The germline V gene has CDR1 SGHTA and CDR2 FQGNSA. The CDR3 consists of 16 residues. Trimming pared 2 bases from V and 0 bases from J, leaving 11 bases between. As DNA, the CDR3 is TGTGCCAGCAGCTTATGGACAGCTTATAGCAATCAGCCCCAGCATTTT. This translates into CASSLWTAYSNQPQHF.

The J gene is TRBJ1-1, the V gene TRBV29-1; no clear D. Trimming pared 5 bases from V and 8 bases from J, leaving 9 bases between. CDR1 SQVTM and CDR2 ANQGSEA come from the germline V gene. This CDR3 has 10 amino acids. The CDR3 reads CSVWEMEAFF. CDR3 sequence (DNA): TGCAGCGTTTGGGAGATGGAAGCTTTCTTT.

The CDR3 sequence: CASSFGVAGVGELFF. As DNA, the CDR3 is TGTGCCAGCAGCTTTGGAGTAGCTGGCGTCGGGGAGCTGTTTTTT. V usage is TRBV11-2 and J usage is TRBJ2-2; D is undetermined. Trimming stripped 3 bases from V and 7 bases from J, with 15 bases between. The CDR3 sequence is 15 residues long. Germline values: CDR1 SGHAT, CDR2 FQNNGV.

The chain combines TRBV2 with TRBJ2-2, with TRBD1 matching over 10 bases. This CDR3 is built from 14 residues. Germline CDR1 reads SNHLY; CDR2 reads FYNNEI. After removal of 7 bases from V and 3 bases from J, the junction contained 2 bases not matched to a gene. This chain's CDR3 is CASTGTGDTGELFF. CDR3 DNA sequence: TGTGCCAGCACCGGGACAGGGGACACCGGGGAGCTGTTTTTT.

The genes are TRBV28 and TRBJ2-2, with 8 bases fitting TRBD1. Germline V gives CDR1 MDHEN, CDR2 SYDVKM. The V segment lost 2 bases and the J segment 3 bases; nucleotides outside the gene matches: 5. This CDR3 is 16 amino acids long. The CDR3 region is CASSLRPRGHTGELFF. The CDR3 coding sequence is TGTGCCAGCAGTTTACGGCCCAGGGGGCACACCGGGGAGCTGTTTTTT.

This chain links TRBV19 with TRBJ2-7; D is possibly TRBD1 (5 bases). Trimming removed 3 bases from V and 2 bases from J, with 11 bases in between. Germline CDR1 and CDR2: LNHDA and SQIVND (reference sequence). CDR3 length equals 14 residues. For the CDR3, the DNA is TGTGCCAGTAGTATGACAAGGGGAACCTACGAGCAGTACTTC. Residues: CASSMTRGTYEQYF. Using reference TRBV19 and TRBJ2-7 for the parts outside the CDR3, the full variable domain is DGGITQSPKYLFRKEGQNVTLSCEQNLNHDAMYWYRQDPGQGLRLIYYSQIVNDFQKGDIAEGYSVSREKKESFPLTVTSAQKNPTAFYLCASSMTRGTYEQYFGPGTRLTVT.

The chain employs TRBV6-5 and TRBJ1-2, with D maybe TRBD1 (6 bases). There are 13 residues in the CDR3. The ends were cut back, 6 bases at V and 2 bases at J, with 10 bases in the middle. The V gene's germline CDR1 is MNHEY and CDR2 SVGAGI. CDR3 nucleotide sequence: TGTGCCAGCAGACCTGGACAGAACTATGGCTACACCTTC. Amino acids: CASRPGQNYGYTF.

This clone appeared once. The chain links TRBV11-3 to TRBJ1-5; the D gene is possibly TRBD1 (5 bases). CDR3 length equals 13 residues. V gave up 2 bases and J gave up 7 bases, with 9 bases separating them. Germline CDR1 reads SGHNT; CDR2 reads YENEEA. Written as DNA, the CDR3 is TGTGCCAGCAGCTTATCAGGGAACCAGCCCCAGCATTTT. Encoded protein: CASSLSGNQPQHF.

The CDR3 nucleotides are TGTGCCAGCAGTGTACCAGGGTTCTCACAGGTAGATACGCAGTATTTT. This gives the protein CASSVPGFSQVDTQYF. The rearrangement links TRBV28 to TRBJ2-3, with D maybe TRBD1 (5 bases). The germline V and J ends were trimmed by 5 bases and 5 bases, with 20 bases remaining between them. Germline V lookup: CDR1 MDHEN, CDR2 SYDVKM. The CDR3 sequence is 16 residues long.

V and J are TRBV27 and TRBJ2-7; TRBD1 matches 10 bases. Germline V gene sequence: CDR1 MNHEY, CDR2 SMNVEV (reference sequence). There are 12 residues in the CDR3. V trimming: 9 bases; J trimming: 7 bases; junction bases outside the gene matches: 6. The CDR3 reads CARDRGTGEQYF. CDR3 bases: TGTGCCAGGGACAGGGGGACGGGTGAGCAGTACTTC.

The J gene is TRBJ1-6, the V gene TRBV5-1, with D perhaps TRBD1 (5 bases). CDR3 length: 16 amino acids. V lost 2 bases, J lost 6 bases, and 15 bases lay in between. Germline-derived CDR1 and CDR2 are SGHRS and YFSETQ. CDR3: CASSFFPGLINSPLHF. The CDR3 DNA reads TGCGCCAGCAGCTTTTTCCCGGGACTGATTAATTCACCCCTCCACTTT.

V usage is TRBV3-1 (or the pseudogene TRBV3-2) and J usage is TRBJ1-6, with a possible D match to TRBD1 (5 bases). Germline V gene lookup returns CDR1 LGHDT and CDR2 YNNKEL (reference sequence). The V gene lost 1 base and the J gene lost 10 bases, with 14 bases spanning the gap. This CDR3 has 15 residues. CDR3 bases: TGTGCCAGCAGCCAAGGAGCAGGGCGGCAATCACCCCTCCACTTT. Amino acid sequence: CASSQGAGRQSPLHF.

This chain joins TRBV6-4 and TRBJ2-1; 12 nucleotides line up with TRBD2. The J segment lost 12 bases and the V segment lost 6 bases, leaving 9 bases of the junction unmatched. This CDR3 has 14 residues. Per germline, CDR1 MRHNA and CDR2 SNTAGT. The CDR3 DNA reads TGTGCCAGCAGCTCGGGACTAGCGGGTCTGGGGCAGTTCTTC. Its translation: CASSSGLAGLGQFF.

This chain links TRBV9 with TRBJ2-3; 8 bases agree with TRBD2. V was pared by 3 bases and J by 3 bases, with 6 bases of the junction left unmatched. CDR1 SGDLS and CDR2 YYNGEE come from the germline V gene. The length of the CDR3 is 15 residues. In DNA, the CDR3 is TGTGCCAGCAGCGAGGGTAGCGGGGTAACAGATACGCAGTATTTT. It is translated as CASSEGSGVTDTQYF.

The rearrangement uses TRBV5-8 and TRBJ2-5; 8 bases fit TRBD1. Germline V CDR1 and CDR2: SGHTS, YDEGEE. J was trimmed by 7 bases and V by 1 base; bases with no gene match: 6. The CDR3 has 14 residues. DNA for the CDR3: TGTGCCAGCAGCTTGTCCAGGGGGCTTGGGACCCAGTACTTC. Residues: CASSLSRGLGTQYF.